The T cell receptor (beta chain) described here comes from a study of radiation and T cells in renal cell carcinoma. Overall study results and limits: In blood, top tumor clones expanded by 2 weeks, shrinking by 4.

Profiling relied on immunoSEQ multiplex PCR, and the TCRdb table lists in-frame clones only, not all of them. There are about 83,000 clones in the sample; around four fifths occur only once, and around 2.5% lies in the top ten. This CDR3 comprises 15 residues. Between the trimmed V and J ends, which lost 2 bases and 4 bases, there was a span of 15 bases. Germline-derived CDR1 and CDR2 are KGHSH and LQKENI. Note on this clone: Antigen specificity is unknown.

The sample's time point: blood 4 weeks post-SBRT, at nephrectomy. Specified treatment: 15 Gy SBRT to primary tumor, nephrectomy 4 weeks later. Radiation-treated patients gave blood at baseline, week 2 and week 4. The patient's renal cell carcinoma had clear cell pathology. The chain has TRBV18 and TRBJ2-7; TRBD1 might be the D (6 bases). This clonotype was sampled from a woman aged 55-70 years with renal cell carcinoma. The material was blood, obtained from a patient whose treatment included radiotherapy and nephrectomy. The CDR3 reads CASSPGQGTMYEQYF. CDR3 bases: TGTGCCAGCTCACCAGGGCAGGGGACGATGTACGAGCAGTACTTC.